This record concerns one T cell receptor beta chain sequence. Germline trimming cut 4 bases from V and 0 bases from J; bases unmatched to any gene: 8. The CDR3 sequence is 16 residues long. From germline, CDR1 is MNHEY and CDR2 SMNVEV (reference sequence). This specimen comes from a study of blood T cell repertoires in COVID-19. Across the study: COVID-19 samples, acute and convalescent, were from the United States, Italy and Spain. From T cells, B-cell-depleted T cells, or PBMCs came the material, which was cDNA or gDNA.

Original data processing: Reference gene primer amplification gave estimated nucleated cell counts. TCRdb's table, derived via immunoSEQ multiplex PCR, lists solely in-frame clones and lacks some. That table is the source of V, J and clone size, and D and trimming were worked out from the DNA. The data contain about 480,000 clones, roughly 91% of them singletons. The material sequenced was peripheral blood. The genes are TRBV27 and TRBJ1-1, with 7 bases aligning to TRBD1. The sequence was obtained from a woman aged 45-60 years with COVID-19, enrolled during active disease. The CDR3 is CASSSPWTGMNTEAFF. The DNA of the CDR3 is TGTGCCAGCAGTTCCCCCTGGACAGGCATGAACACTGAAGCTTTCTTT.